This entry lists 26 T cell receptor beta chains sequenced from one sample in a study of long-term antiretroviral therapy in people with HIV. The authors ran the immunoSEQ assay, v3.0, at survey level. Profiled with immunoSEQ multiplex PCR; TCRdb holds only in-frame clones, not every one. The sample has 11,000 to 15,000 clones; 84% are singletons. Sequencing was performed on unsorted PBMCs, taken 0.4 years after starting antiretroviral therapy. The origin of the receptors is a man aged 25 to 40 with HIV.

This sequence joins TRBV6-5 and TRBJ2-7, with TRBD2 matching over 12 bases. J gave up 6 bases and V 6 bases, and 9 bases lay outside the gene matches. CDR3 size: 15 residues. The germline CDR1 and CDR2 sequences are MNHEY and SVGAGI. CDR3 amino acids: CASRPGLAGQSEQYF. CDR3 DNA: TGTGCCAGCAGACCCGGACTAGCGGGGCAGAGCGAGCAGTACTTC.

The chain combines TRBV30 with TRBJ1-5; D unclear. Trimming removed 4 bases at V and 2 bases at J, with 9 bases between. The CDR3 has 13 residues. The germline V gene encodes CDR1 GTSNPN and CDR2 SVGIG (reference sequence). CDR3 loop: CAWTPGGNQPQHF. Here the CDR3 DNA reads TGTGCCTGGACCCCCGGGGGCAATCAGCCCCAGCATTTT.

This chain joins TRBV9 and TRBJ1-1; no definite D call. The V gene lost 4 bases and the J gene lost 0 bases, with 7 bases spanning the gap. CDR3 length: 13 residues. CDR1 SGDLS and CDR2 YYNGEE come from the germline V gene. CDR3 sequence reads: CASSLSMNTEAFF. The CDR3 DNA reads as TGTGCCAGCAGCCTTTCAATGAACACTGAAGCTTTCTTT.

J is TRBJ2-1 and V is TRBV9; tentative D call: TRBD2 (5 bases). CDR3 length: 14 residues. Germline assignment: CDR1 SGDLS and CDR2 YYNGEE. Trimming pared 3 bases from V and 5 bases from J, leaving 12 bases between. CDR3 region: CASSDQFGNNEQFF. CDR3 sequence (DNA): TGTGCCAGCAGCGACCAGTTCGGGAACAATGAGCAGTTCTTC.

This clone was detected once. The V and J genes are TRBV5-1 and TRBJ2-2, with TRBD2 matching 10 bases. Germline V gene lookup returns CDR1 SGHRS and CDR2 YFSETQ. The CDR3 consists of 14 residues. Trimming at V came to 7 bases and at J to 2 bases, leaving 2 bases not matched to a gene. CDR3 bases: TGCGCCAGCGGGACTAGCGTAAACACCGGGGAGCTGTTTTTT. It is translated as CASGTSVNTGELFF.

The chain employs TRBV5-1 and TRBJ2-3, with no clear D. This CDR3 region has 15 residues. The germline V gene has CDR1 SGHRS and CDR2 YFSETQ. The germline V and J ends were trimmed by 0 bases and 2 bases, with 10 bases remaining between them. CDR3 protein: CASSLADGYTDTQYF. The CDR3 DNA reads as TGCGCCAGCAGCTTGGCCGACGGGTACACAGATACGCAGTATTTT.

This clone was seen a single time. This chain uses TRBV19 with TRBJ1-1, with TRBD1 matching 7 bases. Germline trimming cut 5 bases from V and 1 base from J; bases unmatched to any gene: 10. The CDR3 runs 16 residues. The V gene's germline CDR1 is LNHDA and CDR2 SQIVND (reference sequence). As DNA, the CDR3 is TGTGCCAGTAGTCCCAGACAGGGTGAACGGAACACTGAAGCTTTCTTT. Amino acids: CASSPRQGERNTEAFF. Using reference TRBV19 and TRBJ1-1 for the parts outside the CDR3, the full variable domain is DGGITQSPKYLFRKEGQNVTLSCEQNLNHDAMYWYRQDPGQGLRLIYYSQIVNDFQKGDIAEGYSVSREKKESFPLTVTSAQKNPTAFYLCASSPRQGERNTEAFFGQGTRLTVV.

The chain couples TRBV5-1 to TRBJ1-1; a weak D match, TRBD1 (6 bases). V was trimmed by 0 bases and J by 5 bases, leaving 11 bases between them. This CDR3 contains 14 residues. Per the germline V gene, CDR1 is SGHRS and CDR2 is YFSETQ. The CDR3 sequence: CASSLEGTGTEAFF. CDR3 DNA sequence: TGCGCCAGCAGCTTGGAAGGTACAGGGACTGAAGCTTTCTTT.

This chain joins TRBV9 and TRBJ2-5; the match to TRBD2 covers 9 bases. The CDR3 contains 16 residues. Germline assignment: CDR1 SGDLS and CDR2 YYNGEE. V gave up 2 bases and J gave up 5 bases; unmatched junction bases: 10. DNA of the CDR3: TGTGCCAGCAGCGTGGGCGGGGGGGCAAGAGAGGAGACCCAGTACTTC. Its protein product is CASSVGGGAREETQYF.

The genes are TRBV7-2 and TRBJ2-7; tentative D call: TRBD2 (6 bases). V dropped 2 bases and J dropped 0 bases, with 11 bases sitting between them. The CDR3 has 15 residues. Germline V CDR1 and CDR2: SGHTA, FQGNSA. The CDR3 DNA reads TGTGCCAGCAGCTTATGGGAGGAGAGCTCCTACGAGCAGTACTTC. Amino acids: CASSLWEESSYEQYF.

CDR3 protein: CASSRQGNQPQHF. CDR3 nucleotide sequence: TGTGCCAGCTCCCGGCAGGGGAATCAGCCCCAGCATTTT. The rearrangement joins TRBV19 to TRBJ1-5, with D possibly matching TRBD1 (6 bases). From germline, CDR1 is LNHDA and CDR2 SQIVND (reference sequence). V was trimmed by 9 bases and J by 4 bases, leaving 13 bases between them. The CDR3 loop spans 13 amino acids.

This rearrangement joins TRBV10-3 to TRBJ2-7, with unresolved D. The length of the CDR3 is 14 residues. Looked up from germline, CDR1 is ENHRY and CDR2 is SYGVKD. Trimming stripped 2 bases from V and 1 base from J, with 9 bases between. CDR3 protein: CAISEADVSYEQYF. The CDR3 DNA reads TGTGCCATCAGTGAGGCGGACGTATCCTACGAGCAGTACTTC.

This clone appeared once. This chain joins TRBV6-5 and TRBJ2-7, with D possibly matching TRBD1 (5 bases). The V gene lost 6 bases and the J gene lost 6 bases, with 15 bases spanning the gap. Germline loops: CDR1 MNHEY, CDR2 SVGAGI. This CDR3 has 13 amino acids. Written as DNA, the CDR3 is TGTGCCAGCAGCTCAGGGTCCGTTGGCGAGCAGTACTTC. As protein: CASSSGSVGEQYF.

J is TRBJ1-5 and V is TRBV9; D is possibly TRBD1 (5 bases). The V end was cut by 3 bases, the J end by 4 bases, with 5 bases between. In germline, CDR1 is SGDLS, CDR2 YYNGEE. The CDR3 consists of 12 residues. CDR3 in DNA: TGTGCCAGCAGCGCAGGGAATCAGCCCCAGCATTTT. This gives the protein CASSAGNQPQHF.

This chain links TRBV19 with TRBJ2-3, with D unresolved. Trimming shortened V by 10 bases and J by 0 bases, and 5 bases separated the two germline ends. CDR1 is LNHDA and CDR2 is SQIVND in the germline V gene (reference sequence). CDR3 length equals 11 residues. The CDR3 bases are TGTGCCACCGGTAGCACAGATACGCAGTATTTT. Translation gives CATGSTDTQYF.

This clone appeared a few times. V gene TRBV6-6 combines with J gene TRBJ1-6; D is unclear. The V and J ends lost 2 bases and 8 bases respectively, with 10 bases between them. The CDR3 spans 14 residues. The germline V gene encodes CDR1 MNHNY and CDR2 SVGAGI (reference sequence). CDR3 sequence (DNA): TGTGCCAGCAGTTACCTAGCGGACGATTCACCCCTCCACTTT. Its protein is CASSYLADDSPLHF.

The chain joins TRBV19 to TRBJ1-2; perhaps TRBD1 as D (6 bases). Germline V gene lookup returns CDR1 LNHDA and CDR2 SQIVND (reference sequence). V lost 2 bases to trimming and J lost 0 bases, with 10 bases between them. The CDR3 is 15 residues long. CDR3 protein: CASSIQGHTNYGYTF. For the CDR3, the DNA is TGTGCCAGTAGTATACAGGGGCACACTAACTATGGCTACACCTTC.

This clone was detected once. The chain joins TRBV6-1 to TRBJ1-1, with TRBD1 matching 7 bases. V lost 3 bases and J lost 5; bases outside the gene matches: 3. The CDR3 spans 13 residues. In germline, CDR1 is MNHNS, CDR2 SASEGT. The CDR3 sequence is CASSDRGGTEAFF. The CDR3, as DNA: TGTGCCAGCAGTGACAGGGGGGGAACTGAAGCTTTCTTT.

This clone was seen just once. The gene calls are TRBV30 and TRBJ2-5; maybe TRBD2 (5 bases). Matching the DNA end better, TRBJ2-7 makes the J call doubtful. The germline V gene has CDR1 GTSNPN and CDR2 SVGIG (reference sequence). This CDR3 contains 16 residues. The CDR3 region has the DNA TGTGCCTGGAGTTATGGAGGAACAGTGACCTCCTACGAGCAGTACTTC. Amino acids: CAWSYGGTVTSYEQYF.

The rearrangement links TRBV5-1 to TRBJ1-4; possible D gene TRBD1, 5 bases. The CDR3 contains 15 residues. V was trimmed by 3 bases and J by 6 bases, leaving 15 bases between them. Per the germline V gene, CDR1 is SGHRS and CDR2 is YFSETQ. In DNA form, the CDR3 reads TGCGCCAGCAGCTCCTGGGACCGAAAGGATGAAAAACTGTTTTTT. Protein: CASSSWDRKDEKLFF.

V is TRBV4-3 and J is TRBJ2-7; D perhaps matches TRBD1 (5 bases). V gave up 0 bases and J gave up 3 bases, with 9 bases separating them. Germline-derived CDR1 and CDR2 are LGHNA and YSLEER. This CDR3 has 14 amino acids. The CDR3 reads CASSQDDGHYEQYF. CDR3 DNA sequence: TGCGCCAGCAGCCAAGATGACGGACACTACGAGCAGTACTTC.

The chain recombines TRBV5-4 with TRBJ2-4, with 7 bases identical to TRBD1. Unmatched junction bases numbered 8, after V lost 5 bases and J lost 0 bases. The CDR3 is made up of 16 amino acids. The germline V gene encodes CDR1 SGHNT and CDR2 YYREEE (reference sequence). CDR3 nucleotides: TGTGCCAGCAGTCAAGGGGGCACCGTAGCCAAAAACATTCAGTACTTC. It codes for CASSQGGTVAKNIQYF.

This chain uses TRBV11-3 with TRBJ1-1; D may be TRBD1 (5 bases). The CDR3 extends over 13 amino acids. V lost 0 bases to trimming and J lost 7 bases, with 9 bases between them. CDR1 and CDR2 from the germline V gene are SGHNT and YENEEA. The chain's CDR3 is CASSLEGVGEAFF. The CDR3 bases are TGTGCCAGCAGCTTAGAAGGGGTCGGTGAAGCTTTCTTT.

This chain joins TRBV7-6 and TRBJ2-7, with TRBD1 matching over 8 bases. This CDR3 is 16 amino acids long. V trimming: 4 bases; J trimming: 1 base; junction bases outside the gene matches: 9. Germline values: CDR1 SGHVS, CDR2 FNYEAQ. This chain's CDR3 is CASSSAGGFLSYEQYF. The CDR3 nucleotides are TGTGCCAGCAGCTCAGCAGGGGGCTTCCTTTCCTACGAGCAGTACTTC.

The chain combines TRBV7-9 with TRBJ2-2; D is uncertain. Trimming pared 3 bases from V and 0 bases from J, leaving 11 bases between. The CDR3 contains 16 residues. Germline V gene sequence: CDR1 SEHNR, CDR2 FQNEAQ (reference sequence). CDR3 in DNA: TGTGCCAGCAGCTTTTCGGTAATCACGAACACCGGGGAGCTGTTTTTT. Translating gives CASSFSVITNTGELFF.

This clone appeared a single time. J is TRBJ1-2 and V is TRBV13, with D perhaps TRBD1 (5 bases). V lost 9 bases and J 2 bases, leaving 16 bases between the germline ends. The CDR3 covers 14 residues. Germline V gene sequence: CDR1 PRHDT, CDR2 FYEKMQ (reference sequence). CDR3 region: CASSSRGGNYGYTF. CDR3 bases: TGTGCCAGTTCGTCGAGGGGAGGGAACTATGGCTACACCTTC. The variable domain in full, completed from reference TRBV13 and TRBJ1-2, reads AAGVIQSPRHLIKEKRETATLKCYPIPRHDTVYWYQQGPGQDPQFLISFYEKMQSDKGSIPDRFSAQQFSDYHSELNMSSLELGDSALYFCASSSRGGNYGYTFGSGTRLTVV.